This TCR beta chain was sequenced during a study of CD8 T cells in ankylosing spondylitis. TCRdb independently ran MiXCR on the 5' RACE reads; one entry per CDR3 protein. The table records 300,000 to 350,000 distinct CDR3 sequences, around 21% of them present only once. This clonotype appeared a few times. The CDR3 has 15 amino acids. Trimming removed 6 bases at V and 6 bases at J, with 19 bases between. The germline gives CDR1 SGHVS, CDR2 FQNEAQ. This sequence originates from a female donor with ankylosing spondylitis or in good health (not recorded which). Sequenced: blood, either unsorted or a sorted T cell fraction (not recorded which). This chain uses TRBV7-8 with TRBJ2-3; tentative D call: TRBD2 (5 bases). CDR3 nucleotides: TGTGCCAGCAGAACCGGAGGAGCTCGTGTGGATACGCAGTATTTT. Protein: CASRTGGARVDTQYF.